Sequencing of this T cell receptor beta chain was carried out in a study of identical twins. Study conclusions and caveats: The models systematically underestimated how much out-of-frame TCR alpha was shared in monozygotic twins.

Unique molecular identifiers were present on the cDNA, and a universal primer site came from template switching. MiXCR, run by TCRdb on the 5' RACE reads, gives a single entry per CDR3 protein. The sample contains 250,000 to 350,000 distinct CDR3 sequences, roughly 9% of which appear only once. As to this clonotype: Its specificity is not known.

J gave up 3 bases and V 4 bases, and 8 bases lay outside the gene matches. CDR3 size: 15 residues. The data also belong to a second study, concerning yellow fever vaccine responses in identical twins. That paper states: A vaccine T cell response that seemed partly convergent and partly personalized was reported in twins.

Sequencing was carried out using CD8+ T cells sorted from blood. J is TRBJ2-7 and V is TRBV12-3 or TRBV12-4; 8 bases agree with TRBD2. The clonotype originates from a woman aged 18-29 years in good health. The CDR3 nucleotides are TGTGCCAGCAGTTCATTGACTAGCGCCTTCTACGAGCAGTACTTC. Protein sequence: CASSSLTSAFYEQYF.